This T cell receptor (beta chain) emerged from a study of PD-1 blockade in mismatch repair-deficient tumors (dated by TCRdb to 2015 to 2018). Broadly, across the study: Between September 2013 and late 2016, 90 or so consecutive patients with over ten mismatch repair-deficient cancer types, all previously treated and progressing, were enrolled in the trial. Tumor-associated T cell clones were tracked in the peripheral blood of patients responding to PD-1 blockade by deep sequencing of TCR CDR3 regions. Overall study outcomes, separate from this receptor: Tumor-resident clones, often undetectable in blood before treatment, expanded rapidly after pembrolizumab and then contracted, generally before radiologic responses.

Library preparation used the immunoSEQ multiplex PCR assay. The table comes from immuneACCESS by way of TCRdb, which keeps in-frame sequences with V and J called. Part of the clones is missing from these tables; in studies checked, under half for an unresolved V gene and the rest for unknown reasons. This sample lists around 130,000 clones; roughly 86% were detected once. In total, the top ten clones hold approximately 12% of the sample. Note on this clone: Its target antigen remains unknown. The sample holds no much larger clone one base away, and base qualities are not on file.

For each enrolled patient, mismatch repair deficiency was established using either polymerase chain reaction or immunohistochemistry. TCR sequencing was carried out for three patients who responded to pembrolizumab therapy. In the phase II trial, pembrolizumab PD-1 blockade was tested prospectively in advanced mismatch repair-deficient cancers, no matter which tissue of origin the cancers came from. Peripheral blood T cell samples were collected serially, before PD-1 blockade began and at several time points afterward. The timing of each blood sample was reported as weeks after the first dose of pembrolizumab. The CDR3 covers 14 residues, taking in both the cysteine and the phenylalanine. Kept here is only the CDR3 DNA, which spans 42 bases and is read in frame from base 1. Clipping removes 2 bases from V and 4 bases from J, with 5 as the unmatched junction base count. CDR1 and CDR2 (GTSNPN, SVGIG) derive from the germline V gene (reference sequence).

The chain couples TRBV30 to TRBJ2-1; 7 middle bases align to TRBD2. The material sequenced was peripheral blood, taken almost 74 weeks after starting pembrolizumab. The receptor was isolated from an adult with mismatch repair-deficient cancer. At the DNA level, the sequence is TGTGCCTGGAGTTGGGCTAGCGGATACAATGAGCAGTTCTTC. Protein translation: CAWSWASGYNEQFF.